The rows below give T cell receptor beta chains drawn from one sample of a study of blood T cells in healthy people across ages. TCRdb called the 5' RACE reads again in MiXCR, with one record for every CDR3 protein. The sample holds 800,000 or so distinct CDR3 sequences; 62% are singletons and the top ten take about a quarter. Material: blood. All receptors come from a man younger than 40 in good health. The CDR3 runs from the conserved cysteine through the conserved F or W. D genes are given only for firm matches. Expanded clones are given a class, and other clones once, few, many or no size at all.

>TRBJ2-4|TRBV4-3|TRBD2|few
CASSRGLAGGNIQYF
TGCGCCAGCAGCCGGGGACTAGCGGGGGGAAACATTCAGTACTTC
>TRBJ1-1|TRBV25-1|NA|NA
CASSDRDTYTEAFF
TGTGCCAGCAGTGACCGGGACACCTACACTGAAGCTTTCTTT
>TRBJ2-1|TRBV6-4|TRBD1|NA
CASSYLTGGPYNEQFF
TGTGCCAGCAGTTACCTGACAGGGGGTCCCTACAATGAGCAGTTCTTC
>TRBJ2-3|TRBV12-3/TRBV12-4|TRBD2|NA
CASSQPGLAPDTQYF
TGTGCCAGCAGTCAACCGGGACTAGCTCCAGATACGCAGTATTTT
>TRBJ2-5|TRBV5-1|NA|NA
CASSSTSSSETQYF
TGCGCCAGCAGTTCAACAAGTTCCTCAGAGACCCAGTACTTC
>TRBJ2-5|TRBV5-1|TRBD1|NA
CASSLPGTGTQETQYF
TGCGCCAGCAGCCTCCCCGGGACAGGGACCCAAGAGACCCAGTACTTC
>TRBJ2-7|TRBV10-3|NA|NA
CAISAGSDRYEQYF
TGTGCCATCAGCGCAGGCTCAGACCGCTACGAGCAGTACTTC
>TRBJ1-2|TRBV18|TRBD1|NA
CASSPPGTGEYGYTF
TGTGCCAGCTCACCACCAGGGACAGGGGAATATGGCTACACCTTC
>TRBJ1-6|TRBV25-1|TRBD1|NA
CASSVQTGGNSPLHF
TGTGCCAGCAGTGTCCAGACAGGGGGGAATTCACCCCTCCACTTT
>TRBJ1-1|TRBV28|NA|NA
CASSPGDSFLNTEAFF
TGTGCCAGCAGCCCTGGCGACAGCTTTCTGAACACTGAAGCTTTCTTT
>TRBJ1-2|TRBV27|TRBD1|NA
CASTRTGGGNYGYTF
TGTGCCAGCACACGGACAGGGGGCGGGAACTATGGCTACACCTTC
>TRBJ2-7|TRBV20-1|NA|NA
CSATGTTRSYEQYF
TGCAGTGCTACAGGGACGACTAGGTCCTACGAGCAGTACTTC
>TRBJ2-1|TRBV7-8|NA|NA
CASSVGRGERNEQFF
TGTGCCAGCAGCGTAGGCAGGGGGGAGAGGAATGAGCAGTTCTTC
>TRBJ2-5|TRBV12-3/TRBV12-4|NA|NA
CASSLMQGEEQYF
TGTGCCAGCAGTTTAATGCAGGGTGAAGAGCAGTACTTC
>TRBJ1-4|TRBV15|NA|few
CATSRTPVSEKLFF
TGTGCCACCAGCAGGACCCCGGTGTCGGAAAAACTGTTTTTT
>TRBJ2-7|TRBV20-1|NA|NA
CSARAPVGYEQYF
TGCAGTGCTAGAGCCCCTGTTGGGTACGAGCAGTACTTC
>TRBJ2-7|TRBV20-1|NA|NA
CSARTVLSYEQYF
TGCAGTGCTAGAACAGTGCTCTCCTACGAGCAGTACTTC
>TRBJ1-6|TRBV20-1|NA|NA
CSAATGHHNSPLHF
TGCAGTGCTGCAACAGGACATCATAATTCACCCCTCCACTTT
>TRBJ2-1|TRBV30|TRBD2|once
CAWNGQRGYNEQFF
TGTGCCTGGAATGGCCAGCGGGGGTACAATGAGCAGTTCTTC
>TRBJ1-2|TRBV29-1|NA|once
CSVDWADGYTF
TGCAGCGTTGACTGGGCCGATGGCTACACCTTC
>TRBJ2-1|TRBV10-3|TRBD2|once
CAISASGGYNEQFF
TGTGCCATCAGTGCCAGCGGGGGGTACAATGAGCAGTTCTTC
>TRBJ1-1|TRBV12-3/TRBV12-4|NA|few
CASSHPGGDAFF
TGTGCCAGCAGCCACCCCGGGGGAGACGCTTTCTTT
>TRBJ2-4|TRBV7-2|NA|few
CASSSIQREQYF
TGTGCCAGCAGCTCCATACAAAGGGAGCAGTACTTC
>TRBJ2-7|TRBV27|TRBD1|NA
CASSFGQGPAEQYF
TGTGCCAGCAGTTTTGGACAGGGACCGGCGGAGCAGTACTTC
>TRBJ1-6|TRBV20-1|TRBD1|few
CSARVGTGSYNSPLHF
TGCAGTGCTAGAGTCGGGACAGGATCCTATAATTCACCCCTCCACTTT
>TRBJ2-7|TRBV7-9|TRBD1|NA
CSSEQGVYEQYF
TGTTCCAGCGAACAGGGGGTCTACGAGCAGTACTTC
>TRBJ2-7|TRBV18|TRBD1|few
CASSPKGQGTYEQYF
TGTGCCAGCTCACCGAAGGGACAGGGGACCTACGAGCAGTACTTC
>TRBJ2-1|TRBV4-1|TRBD2|NA
CASSQAIRGGYNEQFF
TGCGCCAGCAGCCAAGCCATCCGGGGGGGCTACAATGAGCAGTTCTTC
>TRBJ2-1|TRBV6-5|TRBD2|NA
CASSYSASGFYSEQFF
TGTGCCAGCAGTTACTCAGCTAGCGGGTTCTACAGTGAGCAGTTCTTC
>TRBJ2-1|TRBV20-1|NA|few
CSARVPYNEQFF
TGCAGTGCTAGAGTCCCCTACAATGAGCAGTTCTTC
>TRBJ2-7|TRBV28|NA|NA
CASSFITYEQYF
TGTGCCAGCAGTTTTATCACATACGAGCAGTACTTC
>TRBJ2-3|TRBV15|TRBD2|few
CATSRAGASGSTDTQYF
TGTGCCACCAGCAGAGCGGGGGCTAGCGGGAGCACAGATACGCAGTATTTT
>TRBJ1-5|TRBV4-2|NA|many
CASSRLKNQPQHF
TGTGCCAGCAGCCGGCTCAAAAATCAGCCCCAGCATTTT
>TRBJ2-5|TRBV10-3|NA|few
CAISEHLQETQYF
TGTGCCATCAGTGAACACCTCCAAGAGACCCAGTACTTC
>TRBJ2-3|TRBV7-2|NA|NA
CASLSPGRAGTDTQYF
TGTGCCAGCTTAAGCCCGGGGCGAGCGGGCACAGATACGCAGTATTTT
>TRBJ2-7|TRBV15|NA|NA
CATSRDFRTPGKSSYEQYF
TGTGCCACCAGCAGAGATTTCCGGACTCCCGGGAAGAGCTCCTACGAGCAGTACTTC
>TRBJ2-5|TRBV6-4|TRBD2|NA
CASSWTSGGALQETQYF
TGTGCCAGCAGTTGGACTAGCGGGGGGGCTCTCCAAGAGACCCAGTACTTC
>TRBJ2-5|TRBV6-5|NA|NA
CASSAGLGQETQYF
TGTGCCAGCAGTGCGGGGTTAGGTCAAGAGACCCAGTACTTC
>TRBJ2-1|TRBV6-5|TRBD2|NA
CASSFQGLAGVQFF
TGTGCCAGCAGTTTTCAAGGACTAGCGGGGGTTCAGTTCTTC
>TRBJ2-1|TRBV10-3|TRBD2|NA
CAISEPVMRTSGSSYNEQFF
TGTGCCATCAGTGAGCCCGTGATGAGGACTAGCGGGAGCTCCTACAATGAGCAGTTCTTC
>TRBJ2-7|TRBV14|NA|NA
CASSHEIAGEQYF
TGTGCCAGCAGCCACGAAATCGCGGGCGAGCAGTACTTC
>TRBJ2-5|TRBV5-4|TRBD2|NA
CASSLEPSGSFEYF
TGTGCCAGCAGCTTGGAACCTAGCGGGAGCTTCGAGTACTTC
>TRBJ1-5|TRBV20-1|NA|NA
CSAGDRIPNQPQHF
TGCAGTGCTGGTGACAGGATCCCCAATCAGCCCCAGCATTTT
>TRBJ2-4|TRBV2|NA|NA
CASSDLRGDGWSKNIQYF
TGTGCCAGCAGTGACTTGAGGGGCGATGGATGGTCCAAAAACATTCAGTACTTC
>TRBJ1-4|TRBV5-5|TRBD1|few
CASSTYTTGNEKLFF
TGTGCCAGCAGCACCTACACGACAGGGAATGAAAAACTGTTTTTT
>TRBJ2-1|TRBV11-1|NA|NA
CASSSGVGFDKEQFF
TGTGCCAGCAGCTCAGGGGTCGGGTTCGATAAGGAGCAGTTCTTC
>TRBJ2-3|TRBV7-2|NA|NA
CASSPREADTDTQYF
TGTGCCAGCAGCCCCCGCGAAGCCGACACAGATACGCAGTATTTT
>TRBJ2-1|TRBV6-2/TRBV6-3|TRBD1|NA
CASRAGQGGVLEQFF
TGTGCCAGCAGAGCGGGACAGGGCGGAGTATTGGAGCAGTTCTTC
>TRBJ2-1|TRBV29-1|TRBD1|NA
CSVEGTGSYNEQFF
TGCAGCGTTGAGGGGACAGGATCTTACAATGAGCAGTTCTTC
>TRBJ2-7|TRBV20-1|NA|NA
CSASGVGSYEQYF
TGCAGTGCTAGTGGCGTGGGCTCCTACGAGCAGTACTTC
>TRBJ2-5|TRBV28|TRBD2|NA
CASSLLSGGALETQYF
TGTGCCAGCAGTTTACTGAGCGGGGGGGCCTTGGAGACCCAGTACTTC
>TRBJ1-6|TRBV12-3/TRBV12-4|NA|NA
CASSLGWGPNNSPLHF
TGTGCCAGCAGTTTAGGCTGGGGGCCTAATAATTCACCCCTCCACTTT